This T cell receptor (beta chain) derives from a study of blood T cell repertoires in COVID-19. Study-level information: The origin of the acute and convalescent COVID-19 samples was the United States, Italy and Spain.

Methods used by the authors: Reference gene primer amplification yielded estimated nucleated cell counts. This table comes from immunoSEQ multiplex PCR, and its TCRdb copy is limited to in-frame clones, with some not included. Clone size and V and J calls were adopted from that table, with D and trimming inferred from the DNA. The sample lists around 28,000 clones, less than 80% occurring once. V was trimmed by 5 bases and J by 8 bases, leaving 13 bases between them. Germline CDR1 and CDR2: LNHDA and SQIVND (reference sequence). The CDR3 is 13 amino acids. The rearrangement uses TRBV19 and TRBJ2-1, with a weak D call TRBD2 (6 bases). The sequence was obtained from a man between 65 and 80 years old with acute or convalescent COVID-19. The material sequenced was peripheral blood. The chain's CDR3 is CASSGGIRDEQFF. The DNA of the CDR3 is TGTGCCAGTAGTGGGGGGATTCGGGATGAGCAGTTCTTC. The variable domain in full, completed from reference TRBV19 and TRBJ2-1, reads DGGITQSPKYLFRKEGQNVTLSCEQNLNHDAMYWYRQDPGQGLRLIYYSQIVNDFQKGDIAEGYSVSREKKESFPLTVTSAQKNPTAFYLCASSGGIRDEQFFGPGTRLTVL.